This T cell receptor (beta chain) was retrieved from a study of molecular identifiers for immune sequencing clone quantification. Bulk TCR library preparation followed previously described methods with listed TCR primers. A single record per CDR3 protein comes from TCRdb applying MiXCR to the PCR reads. The data hold about 640,000 distinct CDR3 sequences, with just under 20% observed a single time. The CDR3 covers 16 residues. Germline V CDR1 and CDR2: MGHRA, YSYEKL. V was pared by 5 bases and J by 5 bases, with 13 bases of the junction left unmatched. General observations from the study: Jurkat TCR RNA spiked in from one cell could reportedly be detected among some 1 million naive cells. For effector cells, clones above 20 RNA copies held over 98% of molecules; for naive cells, under 1%.

Using 10%, 30% or 50% RNA, naive CD8 libraries were derived from roughly 18,000 to 920,000 sorted cells. This clonotype has at least ten counts. What it binds is unknown. Sequencing was done on a sample of naive CD8+ T cells from blood, with Jurkat cell RNA spiked in. As to subset: FACS-sorted CD8+CD4-CCR7+CD45RA+ naive T cells. The TCR comes from a human donor in good health. Some libraries in this study had Jurkat cell RNA spiked in. The chain links TRBV4-1 to TRBJ2-7, with 9 bases identical to TRBD1. CDR3 DNA: TGCGCCAGCAGCTCCCGTGGGACAGGGATTAAGAACGAGCAGTACTTC. It codes for CASSSRGTGIKNEQYF.